A single sample is the source of the 20 T cell receptor beta chains below, sequenced in a study of blood T cells in healthy people across ages. Sample-barcoded 5' priming and a J-beta primer mix drove a second PCR of 7 to 11 cycles. MiXCR, applied by TCRdb to the 5' RACE reads, yields one record per CDR3 protein. Of approximately 1.5 million distinct CDR3 sequences listed, 35% to 45% are singletons. Source material: blood. All receptors derive from a woman younger than 30 in good health.

Only one count was recorded for this clonotype. V is TRBV27 and J is TRBJ2-1; D is possibly TRBD2 (6 bases). The CDR3 spans 11 residues. CDR1 is MNHEY, CDR2 SMNVEV, per germline (reference sequence). V was trimmed by 4 bases and J by 15 bases, leaving 13 bases between them. CDR3 loop: CASSSGTGVFF. CDR3 nucleotide sequence: TGTGCCAGCAGTTCCGGAACGGGAGTGTTCTTC.

The chain uses TRBV12-3 or TRBV12-4 and TRBJ1-5; possibly TRBD1 for D (6 bases). The CDR3 has 14 amino acids. Between the trimmed V and J ends, which lost 7 bases and 6 bases, there was a span of 16 bases. In DNA form, the CDR3 reads TGTGCCAGCAAGGTCGGGGGGGCTGGTCAGCCCCAGCATTTT. Translating gives CASKVGGAGQPQHF.

The sample holds many counts of this clonotype. The rearrangement joins TRBV4-3 to TRBJ2-1, with D perhaps TRBD1 (5 bases). Trimming cost V 1 base and J 3 bases, with 13 bases left between them. The CDR3 runs to 16 residues. CDR1 LGHNA and CDR2 YSLEER come from the germline V gene. As DNA, the CDR3 is TGCGCCAGCAGCCAAGTTTTTGACAGCAACTACAATGAGCAGTTCTTC. Translation: CASSQVFDSNYNEQFF.

The genes are TRBV20-1 and TRBJ2-2; D is undetermined. The CDR3 is made up of 14 amino acids. Germline V gene sequence: CDR1 DFQATT, CDR2 SNEGSKA (reference sequence). V was cut by 6 bases and J by 3 bases, with 14 bases left in between. In DNA, the CDR3 is TGCAGTGCCTGGAGAGGCGCGGACACCGGGGAGCTGTTTTTT. Translating it yields CSAWRGADTGELFF.

V and J are TRBV12-3 or TRBV12-4 and TRBJ1-1; possibly TRBD1 for D (6 bases). The CDR3 extends over 13 amino acids. Trimming shortened V by 6 bases and J by 7 bases, and 15 bases separated the two germline ends. CDR3 nucleotide sequence: TGTGCCAGCAGCCCGGTAGGGGGAAGTGAAGCTTTCTTT. Residues: CASSPVGGSEAFF.

The chain joins TRBV4-3 to TRBJ1-1, with D perhaps matching TRBD1 (5 bases). V gave up 0 bases and J gave up 8 bases, with 16 bases separating them. The CDR3 sequence is 15 residues long. The germline CDR1 and CDR2 sequences are LGHNA and YSLEER. The CDR3 DNA reads TGCGCCAGCAGCCAAGATTTGGGCGGGGCTCCGGAAGCTTTCTTT. Translated, it gives CASSQDLGGAPEAFF.

The chain is built from TRBV9 and TRBJ2-2, with D hard to call. Germline CDR1 SGDLS, CDR2 YYNGEE. V lost 1 base and J 7 bases, leaving 8 bases between the germline ends. CDR3 length: 13 amino acids. The chain's CDR3 is CASSVRQIGELFF. The DNA for the CDR3 is TGTGCCAGCAGCGTAAGGCAGATCGGGGAGCTGTTTTTT.

The CDR3 DNA is TGCAGTGCTAGGGAAGCGGGGGGGATTAATGAGCAGTTCTTC. Amino acid sequence: CSAREAGGINEQFF. The chain is built from TRBV20-1 and TRBJ2-1; 10 nucleotides match TRBD2. Germline V lookup: CDR1 DFQATT, CDR2 SNEGSKA (reference sequence). This CDR3 is 14 amino acids long. V was clipped by 3 bases and J by 7 bases; unmatched bases: 6.

The chain uses TRBV9 and TRBJ1-2; D gene ambiguous. Germline loops: CDR1 SGDLS, CDR2 YYNGEE. V dropped 0 bases and J dropped 1 base, with 7 bases sitting between them. The CDR3 has 14 residues. The CDR3 loop is CASSVAGDNYGYTF. The CDR3 DNA reads as TGTGCCAGCAGCGTAGCGGGTGATAACTATGGCTACACCTTC.

This clonotype showed up many times. The chain combines TRBV7-2 with TRBJ2-7; D is perhaps TRBD1 (5 bases). Germline V gives CDR1 SGHTA, CDR2 FQGNSA. The CDR3 runs to 13 residues. V was shortened by 7 bases and J by 2 bases, with 12 bases between the two germline ends. The DNA of the CDR3 is TGTGCCAGCAACCTACAGGAAGCCTACGAGCAGTACTTC. Translated, it gives CASNLQEAYEQYF. Variable domain in full (rest from reference TRBV7-2 and TRBJ2-7): GAGVSQSPSNKVTEKGKDVELRCDPISGHTALYWYRQSLGQGLEFLIYFQGNSAPDKSGLPSDRFSAERTGGSVSTLTIQRTQQEDSAVYLCASNLQEAYEQYFGPGTRLTVT.

The chain combines TRBV15 with TRBJ2-5; D is perhaps TRBD1 (5 bases). The assigned J gene may be wrong: the sequence end matches TRBJ2-1 better. CDR3 length: 14 amino acids. Germline loops: CDR1 LNHNV, CDR2 YYDKDF (reference sequence). CDR3 DNA: TGTGCCACCAGCAGGAGAACAGGTGAAGAGACCCAGTTCTTC. Translating gives CATSRRTGEETQFF.

The chain is built from TRBV29-1 and TRBJ2-1, with D possibly being TRBD2 (6 bases). Deletions cut 4 bases from V and 14 bases from J, with 12 bases between. The CDR3 length is 10 residues. Germline lookup yields CDR1 SQVTM and CDR2 ANQGSEA. CDR3 in amino acids: CSVAGRGEFF. CDR3 nucleotide sequence: TGCAGCGTTGCCGGGCGCGGGGAGTTCTTC.

The chain has TRBV2 and TRBJ1-1; D may be TRBD1 (5 bases). CDR3 length: 14 residues. The V gene lost 4 bases and the J gene lost 5 bases, with 14 bases spanning the gap. Germline loops: CDR1 SNHLY, CDR2 FYNNEI. CDR3 DNA: TGTGCCAGCAGTGGGGACCCGGGGGATACTGAAGCTTTCTTT. As protein: CASSGDPGDTEAFF.

The chain is built from TRBV7-9 and TRBJ2-1; maybe TRBD2 (6 bases). From germline, CDR1 is SEHNR and CDR2 FQNEAQ (reference sequence). V lost 4 bases, J lost 2 bases, and 24 bases lay in between. This CDR3 contains 19 residues. The CDR3: CASSSEHPWRGGTYNEQFF. CDR3 DNA sequence: TGTGCCAGCAGCTCTGAACATCCTTGGCGGGGTGGGACCTACAATGAGCAGTTCTTC.

In the case of this clonotype: One end of the junction fails to match germline, which may point to a read error. This sequence joins TRBV12-3 or TRBV12-4 and TRBJ2-3; TRBD2 matches at 7 bases. The CDR3 sequence is 14 residues long. CDR3 DNA sequence: TGTGCCAGCAGTTTTCGGCGGGGGATAGATACGGAGTATTTT. Protein product: CASSFRRGIDTEYF.

The genes are TRBV30 and TRBJ2-1, with D tentatively TRBD1 or TRBD2 (5 bases each). The CDR3 runs 15 residues. The germline V gene has CDR1 GTSNPN and CDR2 SVGIG (reference sequence). Trimming pared 1 base from V and 5 bases from J, leaving 15 bases between. CDR3 sequence: CAWSANYGTDNEQFF. CDR3 coding DNA: TGTGCCTGGAGTGCTAATTATGGGACCGACAATGAGCAGTTCTTC.

This clonotype was observed a few times. The chain combines TRBV29-1 with TRBJ1-2, with 7 bases matching TRBD1. CDR1 is SQVTM, CDR2 ANQGSEA, per germline. The CDR3 is made up of 14 amino acids. V shed 7 bases and J 0 bases; nucleotides not matched to a gene: 8. The CDR3, as DNA: TGCAGCGCCTACCGACAGGGACCTAACTATGGCTACACCTTC. Translation: CSAYRQGPNYGYTF. Filled out from reference TRBV29-1 and TRBJ1-2, the complete variable domain reads SAVISQKPSRDICQRGTSLTIQCQVDSQVTMMFWYRQQPGQSLTLIATANQGSEATYESGFVIDKFPISRPNLTFSTLTVSNMSPEDSSIYLCSAYRQGPNYGYTFGSGTRLTVV.

J is TRBJ2-1 and V is TRBV9; D remains ambiguous. Germline assignment: CDR1 SGDLS and CDR2 YYNGEE. The V end lost 5 bases, the J end lost 4 bases, and 16 bases lay between the germline ends. There are 15 residues in the CDR3. This CDR3 is CASSEFGLGYNEQFF. The CDR3 bases are TGTGCCAGCAGTGAGTTCGGGCTGGGTTACAATGAGCAGTTCTTC.

This clonotype was seen a handful of times. The chain links TRBV5-1 to TRBJ2-1; 8 bases match TRBD2. This CDR3 comprises 15 residues. The junction had 10 bases not matched to a gene; V was cut back by 6 bases and J by 5 bases. Germline CDR1 is SGHRS and CDR2 is YFSETQ. For the CDR3, the DNA is TGCGCCAGCATCCCCGGGACTAGGTATCACAATGAGCAGTTCTTC. Its protein is CASIPGTRYHNEQFF.

CDR3 amino acids: CSARARLAEYNEQFF. CDR3 nucleotides: TGCAGTGCTAGAGCGAGACTAGCGGAGTACAATGAGCAGTTCTTC. The chain employs TRBV20-1 and TRBJ2-1, with 9 bases fitting TRBD2. With V trimmed by 1 base and J by 4 bases, 5 bases remained unmatched. Germline V gene sequence: CDR1 DFQATT, CDR2 SNEGSKA (reference sequence). The CDR3 totals 15 residues.